The 5 T cell receptor beta chains below come from one sample, sequenced in a study of blood T cell repertoires in COVID-19 (TCRdb year 2020). Libraries came from the immunoSEQ multiplex PCR assay. What TCRdb holds here is the immuneACCESS table cut down to in-frame rearrangements. Part of the clones is not present; checked against another copy, under half of the missing clones reflect an unresolved V gene, and the others are unexplained. Present in this sample are 65,000 to 90,000 clones, roughly four fifths of which were seen just once. 10% of the sample lies in the top ten. Material for sequencing was peripheral blood. All receptors derive from a man aged 60-69 years with acute or convalescent COVID-19.

This chain uses TRBV28 with TRBJ2-7; TRBD1 matches at 12 bases. The CDR3 is 17 residues long. CDR1 is MDHEN and CDR2 is SYDVKM in the germline V gene. V was clipped by 5 bases and J by 6 bases; unmatched bases: 14. Here the CDR3 reads CASSPSLGTGGIGEQYF. Written as DNA, the CDR3 is TGTGCCAGCAGTCCCTCCCTCGGGACAGGGGGCATAGGCGAGCAGTACTTC.

CDR3 region: CATSRDHQALEQYF. The CDR3 DNA reads TGTGCCACCAGCAGAGATCATCAGGCCCTCGAGCAGTACTTC. The rearrangement links TRBV15 to TRBJ2-7; D gene uncertain. CDR3 size: 14 residues. The V end lost 0 bases, the J end lost 6 bases, and 12 bases lay between the germline ends. CDR1 is LNHNV, CDR2 YYDKDF, per germline (reference sequence).

V usage is TRBV6-4 and J usage is TRBJ2-3; 7 nucleotides agree with TRBD2. The CDR3 contains 15 residues. The V segment lost 3 bases and the J segment 1 base; nucleotides outside the gene matches: 4. Germline CDR1 is MRHNA and CDR2 is SNTAGT. The CDR3 spells CASSERGGGTDTQYF. CDR3 DNA sequence: TGTGCCAGCAGTGAACGCGGGGGAGGCACAGATACGCAGTATTTT.

This rearrangement joins TRBV4-2 to TRBJ2-1, with D possibly TRBD1 on 6 matching bases. Germline CDR1 reads LGHNA; CDR2 reads YNFKEQ. The CDR3 runs 14 residues. Trimming took off 0 bases at V and 10 bases at J, with 13 bases between the two ends. CDR3 coding DNA: TGTGCCAGCAGCCAAGATTTTCCCAGGGGCGAGCAGTTCTTC. Amino acids: CASSQDFPRGEQFF.

This chain joins TRBV27 and TRBJ2-5; 7 bases line up with TRBD2. This CDR3 spans 19 amino acids. CDR1 and CDR2 from the germline V gene are MNHEY and SMNVEV (reference sequence). V shed 5 bases and J 5 bases; nucleotides not matched to a gene: 23. The CDR3 spells CASSQRPSLGGGGGETQYF. The CDR3, as DNA: TGTGCCAGCAGTCAAAGACCATCCCTAGGAGGCGGGGGTGGCGAGACCCAGTACTTC.